Following are 17 T cell receptor beta chains from one sample sequenced in a study of tumor-infiltrating lymphocytes in glioblastoma multiforme. Multiple V-beta primers and a C-beta primer amplified TCRB from RNA. TCRdb processed the multiplex PCR reads anew with MiXCR; each CDR3 protein has one entry. Among about 19,000 distinct CDR3 sequences listed, roughly 64% were seen once. The sample comprised peripheral blood. These receptors originate from a male donor with glioblastoma.

The chain uses TRBV6-1 and TRBJ2-2; no clear D. The V end lost 0 bases, the J end lost 4 bases, and 9 bases lay between the germline ends. The CDR3 is 15 residues long. Looked up from germline, CDR1 is MNHNS and CDR2 is SASEGT. Here the CDR3 DNA reads TGTGCCAGCAGTGAAGCTGCGCTCGTCACCGGGGAGCTGTTTTTT. Protein: CASSEAALVTGELFF.

In this sample, this clonotype turned up once. Since the CDR3 does not end with the conserved phenylalanine or tryptophan, this likely comes from a read error. The chain is built from TRBV29-1 and TRBJ2-1; D not certain. From germline, CDR1 is SQVTM and CDR2 ANQGSEA. The CDR3 has 12 residues. V was shortened by 4 bases and J by 2 bases, with 6 bases between the two germline ends. The CDR3, as DNA: TGCAGCGTTGCGGTCCCCTACAATGAGCAGTTCTAC. It yields the protein CSVAVPYNEQFY.

On this clonotype: The junction and the germline gene differ at one end; a read error may be behind it. The chain joins TRBV6-1 to TRBJ2-1; possible D gene TRBD1, 6 bases. CDR3 length: 15 residues. The germline V gene has CDR1 MNHNS and CDR2 SASEGT. The CDR3 loop reads CASNQGGIVSGEQLF. The CDR3 DNA follows: TGTGCCAGCAATCAAGGGGGTATAGTTTCAGGTGAGCAGCTCTTC.

As for this clonotype: As the CDR3 is not closed by the conserved phenylalanine or tryptophan, this likely results from a read error. The DNA is left out, because the CDR3 cannot be placed on it with certainty; the CDR3 is given as TCRdb lists it. This chain links TRBV29-1 with TRBJ2-7. The CDR3 is 10 residues long, counting both termini. From germline, CDR1 is SQVTM and CDR2 ANQGSEA. CDR3 amino acids: CSVGTDEQYL.

The sample holds a few counts of this clonotype. The CDR3 reads CASSLGGSTPFSYEQYF. Here the CDR3 DNA reads TGTGCCAGCAGCTTAGGCGGGAGTACTCCCTTTTCCTACGAGCAGTACTTC. This sequence joins TRBV11-2 and TRBJ2-7; 7 nucleotides agree with TRBD2. The V and J ends lost 1 base and 1 base, in that order; junction bases with no gene match: 10. Looked up from germline, CDR1 is SGHAT and CDR2 is FQNNGV. The CDR3 has 17 amino acids.

As concerns this clonotype: This may be a read error, as it is one base from a much larger clone. The chain employs TRBV10-2 and TRBJ1-1; 9 positions match TRBD1. The CDR3 sequence is 16 residues long. The V gene's germline CDR1 is WSHSY and CDR2 SAAADI. The CDR3 DNA reads TGCCCCAGCAGTGAGTGGGGACAGGGAGGAAACACTGAAGCTTTCTTT. Translating it yields CPSSEWGQGGNTEAFF.

The V call is TRBV11-2, the J call TRBJ1-4; D gene ambiguous. The CDR3 is made up of 11 amino acids. V shed 4 bases and J shed 12 bases, with 9 bases lying between them. CDR1 is SGHAT, CDR2 FQNNGV, per germline. DNA for the CDR3: TGTGCCAGCAGCTCCTCTAAAGAACTGTTTTTT. Its protein is CASSSSKELFF.

V gene TRBV14 combines with J gene TRBJ2-5; D perhaps matches TRBD2 (6 bases). Looked up from germline, CDR1 is SGHDN and CDR2 is FVKESK. The V gene lost 4 bases and the J gene lost 5 bases, with 23 bases spanning the gap. This CDR3 contains 17 residues. The CDR3 DNA reads as TGTGCCAGCAGCCTAGGATGGACTAACGGGAGCAGTGAGACCCAGTACTTC. Its translation: CASSLGWTNGSSETQYF.

This clonotype has more than one count but fewer than ten. As DNA, the CDR3 is TGTGCCAGCAGCCCTCGGGAGACCTACGAGCAGTACTTC. This codes for CASSPRETYEQYF. This chain joins TRBV11-2 and TRBJ2-7, with D possibly TRBD2 on 6 matching bases. The germline gives CDR1 SGHAT, CDR2 FQNNGV. This CDR3 comprises 13 residues. Trimming shortened V by 5 bases and J by 2 bases, and 10 bases separated the two germline ends.

Remarks on this clonotype: Relative to the germline gene, one junction end is altered; a read error may explain this. J is TRBJ2-5 and V is TRBV11-2; 10 bases map to TRBD1. The CDR3 length is 14 residues. Germline CDR1 is SGHAT and CDR2 is FQNNGV. In DNA, the CDR3 is TGCGCCAGCAGCTTAGCCGGACAGGGGGAGGTCCAGTACTTC. It is translated as CASSLAGQGEVQYF.

Points on this clonotype: Sequence at one end of the junction differs from germline and may be a read error. This chain uses TRBV11-2 with TRBJ2-1; no reliable D call. This CDR3 comprises 14 residues. In germline, CDR1 is SGHAT, CDR2 FQNNGV. As DNA, the CDR3 is TGTGCCATCAGTTTATCTTCAAGAAACAATGAGAAGTTCTTC. This encodes CAISLSSRNNEKFF.

This clonotype was recorded a few times. This chain joins TRBV29-1 and TRBJ2-5; D not certain. This CDR3 is built from 13 residues. The germline V gene has CDR1 SQVTM and CDR2 ANQGSEA. The V end lost 4 bases, the J end lost 2 bases, and 11 bases lay between the germline ends. CDR3 in amino acids: CSVGADKQETQYF. CDR3 DNA sequence: TGCAGCGTTGGCGCCGACAAGCAAGAGACCCAGTACTTC.

Note on this clonotype: This could be a read error, since a much larger clone is one nucleotide away. The gene calls are TRBV5-1 and TRBJ2-1; TRBD2 aligns across 9 bases. Germline assignment: CDR1 SGHRS and CDR2 YFSETQ. This CDR3 is built from 15 residues. DNA for the CDR3: TGCGCCAGCAGCTTGGATCTAGCGGGACTCAATGAGCATTTCTTC. Its translation: CASSLDLAGLNEHFF.

The chain is built from TRBV29-1 and TRBJ2-7, with 9 bases that match TRBD2. J was trimmed by 5 bases and V by 8 bases; bases with no gene match: 10. Germline CDR1 reads SQVTM; CDR2 reads ANQGSEA. The CDR3 covers 13 residues. In DNA, the CDR3 is TGCAGCCTGGGAGAATTAGCGGGGGACGAGCAGTACTTC. Amino acid sequence: CSLGELAGDEQYF.

The chain is built from TRBV12-3 or TRBV12-4 and TRBJ2-2, with D possibly matching TRBD1 (6 bases). Between the trimmed V and J ends, which lost 11 bases and 6 bases, there was a span of 13 bases. This CDR3 region has 12 residues. Here the CDR3 DNA reads TGTGCCGGCGGTACAGGGTCCGGGGAGCTGTTTTTT. This codes for CAGGTGSGELFF.

Comment on this clonotype: At one boundary the junction diverges from the germline segment, which might be a read error. This rearrangement joins TRBV11-2 to TRBJ1-1, with D possibly matching TRBD1 (5 bases). The CDR3 contains 14 residues. CDR1 and CDR2 (germline): SGHAT, FQNNGV. The CDR3 loop reads CASSLGGANTEDFF. DNA of the CDR3: TGTGCCAGCAGCTTGGGGGGAGCAAACACTGAAGATTTCTTT. Looking up the rest from reference TRBV11-2 and TRBJ1-1 gives the full variable domain: EAGVAQSPRYKIIEKRQSVAFWCNPISGHATLYWYQQILGQGPKLLIQFQNNGVVDDSQLPKDRFSAERLKGVDSTLKIQPAKLEDSAVYLCASSLGGANTEDFFGQGTRLTVV.

Comment on this clonotype: Because the CDR3 is missing its conserved closing phenylalanine or tryptophan, this is likely a read error. CDR3 region: CASTTRGTAGYEQYL. The CDR3 region has the DNA TGTGCCAGCACCACCAGAGGGACAGCAGGCTACGAGCAGTACCTC. This rearrangement joins TRBV6-1 to TRBJ2-7; 7 bases align to TRBD1. The CDR3 extends over 15 amino acids. The germline CDR1 and CDR2 sequences are MNHNS and SASEGT. J was trimmed by 3 bases and V by 7 bases; bases with no gene match: 12.